These T cell receptor beta chains were read from a single sample in a study of T cell changes during pregnancy in multiple sclerosis. The repertoire was sequenced with immunoSEQ multiplex PCR; TCRdb's copy has only in-frame clones and lacks some. The sample holds over 40,000 clones; 85% to 95% are singletons and the top ten take around 0.25%. The starting material was CD4+ T cells from peripheral blood mononuclear cells, obtained in the second trimester of pregnancy. The source of these receptors is a female donor with multiple sclerosis, enrolled in a pregnancy study. Both conserved end residues are part of each CDR3. The D gene is left open where the match is weak. Rows give clone size only sometimes, using once, few, many, or a class for an expanded clone.

DNA | CDR3 | J | D | V | size
TGCGCCAGCAGCCCCGGACAGGGGGGTAACTATGGCTACACCTTC | CASSPGQGGNYGYTF | TRBJ1-2 | TRBD1 | TRBV5-1 | -
TGCAGTGGGACGTACAGGGATACGCAGTATTTT | CSGTYRDTQYF | TRBJ2-3 | - | TRBV20-1 | -
TGTGCCATCAGTGTACAGGGGCAGAATTCACCCCTCCACTTT | CAISVQGQNSPLHF | TRBJ1-6 | TRBD1 | TRBV10-3 | -
TGTGCCAGCAGCTCCGGACTAGCGGGAGGCCAAGAGACCCAGTACTTC | CASSSGLAGGQETQYF | TRBJ2-5 | TRBD2 | TRBV5-5 | -
TGTGCCACAACAGAGGGGGCCGTCAGGGGCTACACCTTC | CATTEGAVRGYTF | TRBJ1-2 | TRBD1 | TRBV19 | -
TGTGCCAGTAGTATCGGTTTGGGGGCCGATCGGACAGGAACCTCTGGAGGGGCCAACGTCCTGACTTTC | CASSIGLGADRTGTSGGANVLTF | TRBJ2-6 | TRBD1 | TRBV19 | -
TGTGCCTGGAGTCGGGACAGACCTTATGGCTACACCTTC | CAWSRDRPYGYTF | TRBJ1-2 | TRBD1 | TRBV30 | -
TGTGCCAGCAGTTACTCGGGACTAGCGGGGGCCAATGAGCAGTTCTTC | CASSYSGLAGANEQFF | TRBJ2-1 | TRBD2 | TRBV6-5 | -
TGTGCCAGCAGCTTACAGGGGATACTAGGCACAGATACGCAGTATTTT | CASSLQGILGTDTQYF | TRBJ2-3 | - | TRBV11-2 | -
TGTGCCAGCAGTGAAGTAAGTGGGACAGGGGGACCCTACGAGCAGTACTTC | CASSEVSGTGGPYEQYF | TRBJ2-7 | TRBD1 | TRBV6-1 | -
TGTGCCAGCAGCGTAGGGGACAGATACAATGAGCAGTTCTTC | CASSVGDRYNEQFF | TRBJ2-1 | TRBD1 | TRBV9 | -
TGTGCCAGCAGGAGGGGGTCGGGCGTCGGGAATGAAAAACTGTTTTTT | CASRRGSGVGNEKLFF | TRBJ1-4 | - | TRBV2 | once
TGTGCCAGCAGCGTGGACATTCCCCCAGGGGAGCTGTTTTTT | CASSVDIPPGELFF | TRBJ2-2 | - | TRBV5-6 | -
TGTGCCAGCAGCTTATCTACAGGGCGTACTGAAGCTTTCTTT | CASSLSTGRTEAFF | TRBJ1-1 | - | TRBV7-9 | -
TGCGCCAGCAGTGCGACAGGTAAAGGGGACACCGGGGAGCTGTTTTTT | CASSATGKGDTGELFF | TRBJ2-2 | - | TRBV10-1 | -
TGTGCCAGTAGTCAAATAACCCGACTAGCGGGCATCGTATGGGGGTACCAGTACTTC | CASSQITRLAGIVWGYQYF | TRBJ2-5 | TRBD2 | TRBV19 | -
TGTGCCAGTAGTCCCCGTGTGGGACAGGGAGTTGGTGGCTACACCTTC | CASSPRVGQGVGGYTF | TRBJ1-2 | TRBD1 | TRBV19 | -
TGTGCCAGCAGCTTAGAGTCGGGAAACAATGAGCAGTTCTTC | CASSLESGNNEQFF | TRBJ2-1 | - | TRBV13 | once
TGTGCCAGCAGCCCGATGTCTAGCGGGGGGGCCGATGAGCAGTTCTTC | CASSPMSSGGADEQFF | TRBJ2-1 | TRBD2 | TRBV7-9 | few
TGTGCCAGCAGCTTACTCCCGGGGGGAGGGGATGAGCAGTTCTTC | CASSLLPGGGDEQFF | TRBJ2-1 | TRBD2 | TRBV11-3 | -
TGTGCCACCAGCACCACGACTAGCGGGGTTTACAATGAGCAGTTCTTC | CATSTTTSGVYNEQFF | TRBJ2-1 | TRBD2 | TRBV15 | -
TGTGCCAGGGACAGTGTCAACTATGGCTACACCTTC | CARDSVNYGYTF | TRBJ1-2 | - | TRBV19 | -
TGTGCCAGCAGCTATGGACAGGGTTATGGCTACACCTTC | CASSYGQGYGYTF | TRBJ1-2 | TRBD1 | TRBV5-4 | -
TGTGCCAGCAGTGGCGGACTTAACTATGGCTACACCTTC | CASSGGLNYGYTF | TRBJ1-2 | - | TRBV6-1 | -
TGTGCCAGCAGCAGGGGCCAGTCTGGTGGCTACACCTTC | CASSRGQSGGYTF | TRBJ1-2 | - | TRBV27 | once
TGTGCCACCAGCTCCTCCCGGGGGGAGAGCTACACCTTC | CATSSSRGESYTF | TRBJ1-2 | - | TRBV15 | -
TGTGCCAGCAGCCCACCTACAGGGGGGGACACTGAAGCTTTCTTT | CASSPPTGGDTEAFF | TRBJ1-1 | TRBD1 | TRBV7-9 | few
TGTGCCAGCAGCTCGCTTAGCGGGGGGGCCTCAGATACGCAGTATTTT | CASSSLSGGASDTQYF | TRBJ2-3 | TRBD2 | TRBV4-2 | -
TGTGCCAGCAGCTCGAAGACAGGGGAGGGACAGCCCCAGCATTTT | CASSSKTGEGQPQHF | TRBJ1-5 | TRBD1 | TRBV7-8 | -
TGTGCCTGGTCGGCACAGGGCTCCTTTGTGCAGTACTTC | CAWSAQGSFVQYF | TRBJ2-7 | - | TRBV30 | -
TGCGCCAGCAGCCAAACCCGGACAGGGCTCACCTACAATGAGCAGTTCTTC | CASSQTRTGLTYNEQFF | TRBJ2-1 | TRBD1 | TRBV4-1 | -
TGTGCCAGTAGTAGTAGCGGGGGTCAGGAGACCCAGTACTTC | CASSSSGGQETQYF | TRBJ2-5 | TRBD2 | TRBV19 | -
TGTGCCAGCAGTTACGGGCAGGGCAATCAGCCCCAGCATTTT | CASSYGQGNQPQHF | TRBJ1-5 | - | TRBV6-6 | -
TGTGCCAGCAGAAGACAGGGCAGGGAGCCCCAGCATTTT | CASRRQGREPQHF | TRBJ1-5 | TRBD1 | TRBV28 | -
TGCGCCAGCAGCTTAATAGCGGGAGTTACCTACGAGCAGTACTTC | CASSLIAGVTYEQYF | TRBJ2-7 | TRBD2 | TRBV5-1 | once
TGTGCCAGCAGTGTGCAGGGGAGGGCGGAGACCCAGTACTTC | CASSVQGRAETQYF | TRBJ2-5 | - | TRBV25-1 | -
TGCGCCAGCAGCTTAGGACAGAGTACCTACGAGCAGTACTTC | CASSLGQSTYEQYF | TRBJ2-7 | - | TRBV5-1 | -
TGTGCCACCAGCAGAGACCCTCCTAGTGAGACCTACGAGCAGTACTTC | CATSRDPPSETYEQYF | TRBJ2-7 | - | TRBV15 | -
TGTGCCAGTAGTACCGGGACAGGGGGGAATCAGCCCCAGCATTTT | CASSTGTGGNQPQHF | TRBJ1-5 | TRBD1 | TRBV19 | -
TGTGCCAGCAGCGATGCTAGCGGGGGGGCCGGTGAGCAGTTCTTC | CASSDASGGAGEQFF | TRBJ2-1 | TRBD2 | TRBV7-9 | -
TGTGCCACCAGCCCTTGGGGGGAAAGTAGCAATCAGCCCCAGCATTTT | CATSPWGESSNQPQHF | TRBJ1-5 | - | TRBV15 | -
TGTGCCAGCAGCCCCGTCGAGAGGGACTTTTTGAATACGCAGTATTTT | CASSPVERDFLNTQYF | TRBJ2-3 | - | TRBV5-6 | -
TGTGCCAGCAGCCAATCACAGGTCTATGGCTACACCTTC | CASSQSQVYGYTF | TRBJ1-2 | - | TRBV5-4 | -
TGTGCCAGCAGTGAAAGGGGGACAGGGTTGTTTGGCTACACCTTC | CASSERGTGLFGYTF | TRBJ1-2 | TRBD1 | TRBV2 | -
TGCAGCGTTGAAATGAGGAAGGGAGCCTACACCTTC | CSVEMRKGAYTF | TRBJ1-2 | - | TRBV29-1 | -
TGTGCCAGCAGGAAGGATGGTTGGGGCTCTGAAGCTTTCTTT | CASRKDGWGSEAFF | TRBJ1-1 | - | TRBV6-1 | -
TGTGCCAGCAGGACGGACAGATATAGCAATCAGCCCCAGCATTTT | CASRTDRYSNQPQHF | TRBJ1-5 | - | TRBV2 | -
TGTGCCATCAGCTCAGGGTCCACCGGGGAGCTGTTTTTT | CAISSGSTGELFF | TRBJ2-2 | - | TRBV10-3 | -